This T cell receptor beta chain originates from a study of radiation and T cells in renal cell carcinoma. Comments on this clone: Its specificity is not known.

Method: immunoSEQ multiplex PCR; TCRdb's copy keeps in-frame clones and lacks some. This table holds some 100,000 clones, 82% found once. The study, taken as a whole, reports: From baseline, blood top tumor clonotypes peaked at 2 weeks post-radiation.

Time point in this sample: baseline pretreatment blood. Treatment reported: 15 Gy SBRT to primary tumor, nephrectomy 4 weeks later. Serial blood draws occurred at baseline and 2 and 4 weeks post-SBRT. The CDR3 length is 17 residues. In germline, CDR1 is SGHDN, CDR2 FVKESK. V shed 0 bases and J shed 0 bases, with 13 bases lying between them. The rearrangement links TRBV14 to TRBJ2-3; D gene uncertain. The receptor comes from a man aged 55 to 70 with renal cell carcinoma. The starting material was blood, obtained from a patient whose treatment included radiotherapy and nephrectomy. CDR3 sequence: CASSQDIVGSSTDTQYF. CDR3 DNA: TGTGCCAGCAGCCAAGATATCGTAGGTTCTAGCACAGATACGCAGTATTTT.